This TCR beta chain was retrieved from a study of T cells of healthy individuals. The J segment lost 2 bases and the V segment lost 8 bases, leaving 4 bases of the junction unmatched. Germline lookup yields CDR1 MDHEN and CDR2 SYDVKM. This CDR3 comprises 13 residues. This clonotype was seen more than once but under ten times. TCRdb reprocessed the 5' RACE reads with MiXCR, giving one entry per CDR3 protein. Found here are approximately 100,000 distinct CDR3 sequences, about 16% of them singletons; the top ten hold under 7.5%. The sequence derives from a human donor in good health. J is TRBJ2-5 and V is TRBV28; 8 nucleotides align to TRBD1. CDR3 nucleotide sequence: TGTGCCAGCGGAGGGACAGGACAAGAGACCCAGTACTTC. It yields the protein CASGGTGQETQYF.